The 10 T cell receptor beta chains listed next were all sequenced from one sample in a study of shared clonotypes between healthy human individuals. Some clones are missing from TCRdb's copy, which holds only in-frame ones; the method was immunoSEQ multiplex PCR. The sample yields around 2.3 million clones, approximately 94% seen once. The specimen was naive CD4+ T cells sorted from blood. Subset noted: CD45RA+ positively selected. These receptors were collected from a man between 18 and 35 years old in good health.

V usage is TRBV13 and J usage is TRBJ2-7, with TRBD1 matching over 7 bases. The CDR3 totals 14 residues. CDR1 is PRHDT and CDR2 is FYEKMQ in the germline V gene (reference sequence). J was trimmed by 3 bases and V by 4 bases; bases with no gene match: 6. In nucleotides, the CDR3 is TGTGCCAGCAGCTCAAACAGGGGTAGCTACGAGCAGTACTTC. Translation gives CASSSNRGSYEQYF.

The chain links TRBV25-1 to TRBJ2-3, with 8 bases aligning to TRBD2. Germline V lookup: CDR1 MGHDK, CDR2 SYGVNS. The V and J ends lost 0 bases and 6 bases, in that order; junction bases with no gene match: 11. The CDR3 runs to 17 residues. The CDR3 bases are TGTGCCAGCAGTGAATACCGGACGGGAGGGCCGTCGGATACGCAGTATTTT. It codes for CASSEYRTGGPSDTQYF.

The rearrangement uses TRBV28 and TRBJ2-7; tentatively, D is TRBD2 (6 bases). The germline V gene encodes CDR1 MDHEN and CDR2 SYDVKM. Between the trimmed V and J ends, which lost 5 bases and 3 bases, there was a span of 14 bases. The CDR3 is made up of 14 amino acids. CDR3: CASSPSGGIYEQYF. The CDR3 DNA sequence: TGTGCCAGCAGTCCCTCAGGAGGGATCTACGAGCAGTACTTC.

The CDR3 protein is CASILIRRRASGHQETQYF. CDR3 in DNA: TGTGCCAGCATCCTCATCCGAAGGCGGGCTAGCGGGCACCAAGAGACCCAGTACTTC. The chain has TRBV21-1 and TRBJ2-5; TRBD2 was called by the table and not checked on the DNA. TRBV21-1 is designated a pseudogene. The CDR3 covers 19 residues.

This clone was counted a single time. The rearrangement links TRBV5-4 to TRBJ2-7, with D perhaps matching TRBD1 (6 bases). CDR3 length equals 16 residues. V was clipped by 4 bases and J by 5 bases, with 22 bases between them. Germline CDR1 and CDR2: SGHNT and YYREEE (reference sequence). The CDR3 protein is CASSPSPGAVDNEQYF. The CDR3 nucleotides are TGTGCCAGCAGCCCATCCCCAGGGGCCGTAGACAACGAGCAGTACTTC. Full variable domain (remainder filled in from reference TRBV5-4 and TRBJ2-7): ETGVTQSPTHLIKTRGQQVTLRCSSQSGHNTVSWYQQALGQGPQFIFQYYREEENGRGNFPPRFSGLQFPNYSSELNVNALELDDSALYLCASSPSPGAVDNEQYFGPGTRLTVT.

The chain uses TRBV6-6 and TRBJ2-7; D possibly matches TRBD1 or TRBD2 (6 bases each). CDR1 and CDR2 from the germline V gene are MNHNY and SVGAGI (reference sequence). The CDR3 spans 16 residues. Between the trimmed V and J ends, which lost 6 bases and 6 bases, there was a span of 24 bases. The DNA for the CDR3 is TGTGCCAGCAGGGGAATCTCTGGCCCCGGAGGGGGCGAGCAGTACTTC. Protein product: CASRGISGPGGGEQYF.

The chain joins TRBV4-1 to TRBJ2-7; D perhaps matches TRBD1 (6 bases). Germline-derived CDR1 and CDR2 are MGHRA and YSYEKL. The V end was cut by 5 bases, the J end by 0 bases, with 11 bases between. The length of the CDR3 is 14 residues. DNA for the CDR3: TGCGCCAGCAGCGAGCAGGGGATCTCCTACGAGCAGTACTTC. Its protein product is CASSEQGISYEQYF.

This clone has only one observation. The genes are TRBV2 and TRBJ1-1; 8 nucleotides line up with TRBD1. The CDR3 has 15 residues. V lost 6 bases, J lost 1 base, and 7 bases stayed unmatched. Germline lookup yields CDR1 SNHLY and CDR2 FYNNEI. CDR3 sequence: CASSPTDRENTEAFF. Here the CDR3 DNA reads TGTGCCAGCAGCCCAACGGACAGGGAGAACACTGAAGCTTTCTTT.

This clone showed up just once. The chain uses TRBV5-1 and TRBJ2-7; maybe TRBD1 (5 bases). The CDR3 length is 16 residues. V was trimmed by 4 bases and J by 4 bases, leaving 21 bases between them. Germline values: CDR1 SGHRS, CDR2 YFSETQ. CDR3 in amino acids: CASSMAQGMKYYEQYF. The CDR3 DNA reads TGCGCCAGCAGCATGGCCCAGGGTATGAAATATTACGAGCAGTACTTC.

In its sample, this clone was seen once. The chain employs TRBV7-9 and TRBJ2-7; D is possibly TRBD1 (6 bases). The germline V and J ends were trimmed by 0 bases and 0 bases, with 12 bases remaining between them. Per germline, CDR1 SEHNR and CDR2 FQNEAQ (reference sequence). CDR3 size: 16 residues. In DNA form, the CDR3 reads TGTGCCAGCAGCTTAGCGCCGGGACATAACTCCTACGAGCAGTACTTC. As protein: CASSLAPGHNSYEQYF.